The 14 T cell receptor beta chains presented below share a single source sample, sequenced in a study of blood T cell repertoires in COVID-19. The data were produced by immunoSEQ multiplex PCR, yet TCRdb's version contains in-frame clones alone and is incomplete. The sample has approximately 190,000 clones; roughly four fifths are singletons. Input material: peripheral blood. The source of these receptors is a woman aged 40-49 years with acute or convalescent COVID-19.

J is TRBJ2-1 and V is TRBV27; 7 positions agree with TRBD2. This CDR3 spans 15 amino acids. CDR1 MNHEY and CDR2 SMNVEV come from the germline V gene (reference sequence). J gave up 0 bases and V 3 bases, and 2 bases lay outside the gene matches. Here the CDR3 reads CASSLAGASYNEQFF. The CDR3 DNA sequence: TGTGCCAGCAGTTTGGCGGGAGCCTCCTACAATGAGCAGTTCTTC.

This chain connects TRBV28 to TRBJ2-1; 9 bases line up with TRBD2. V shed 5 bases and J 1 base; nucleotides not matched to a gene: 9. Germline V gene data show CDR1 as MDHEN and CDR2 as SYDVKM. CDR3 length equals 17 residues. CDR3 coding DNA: TGTGCCAGCAGTCTTCTTAGCGGGAGCGTGTCCTACAATGAGCAGTTCTTC. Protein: CASSLLSGSVSYNEQFF.

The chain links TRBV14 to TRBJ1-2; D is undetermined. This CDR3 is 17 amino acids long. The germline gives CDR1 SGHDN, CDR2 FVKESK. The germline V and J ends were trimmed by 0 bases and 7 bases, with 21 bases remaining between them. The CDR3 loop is CASSQDSSGLFSGGYTF. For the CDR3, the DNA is TGTGCCAGCAGCCAAGACTCTTCGGGGTTATTCTCGGGTGGCTACACCTTC. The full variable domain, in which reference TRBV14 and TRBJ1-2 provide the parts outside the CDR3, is EAGVTQFPSHSVIEKGQTVTLRCDPISGHDNLYWYRRVMGKEIKFLLHFVKESKQDESGMPNNRFLAERTGGTYSTLKVQPAELEDSGVYFCASSQDSSGLFSGGYTFGSGTRLTVV.

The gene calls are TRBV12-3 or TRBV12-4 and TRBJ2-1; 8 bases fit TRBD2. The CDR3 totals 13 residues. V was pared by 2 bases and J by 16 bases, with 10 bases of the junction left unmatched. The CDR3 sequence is CASSLTGGVVTFF. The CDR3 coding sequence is TGTGCCAGCAGTTTAACGGGGGGGGTTGTGACTTTCTTC.

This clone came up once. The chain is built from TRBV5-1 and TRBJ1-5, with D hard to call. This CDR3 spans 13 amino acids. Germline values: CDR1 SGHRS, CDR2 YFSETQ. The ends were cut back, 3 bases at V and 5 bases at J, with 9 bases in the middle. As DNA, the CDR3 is TGCGCCAGCAGCTCTGTCCCGGATCAGCCCCAGCATTTT. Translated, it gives CASSSVPDQPQHF.

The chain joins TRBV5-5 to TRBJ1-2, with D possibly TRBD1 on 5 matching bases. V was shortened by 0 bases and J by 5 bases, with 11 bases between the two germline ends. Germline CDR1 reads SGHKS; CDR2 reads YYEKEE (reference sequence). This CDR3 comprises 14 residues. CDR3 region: CASSLAGGEYGYTF. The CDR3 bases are TGTGCCAGCAGCTTGGCGGGGGGAGAGTATGGCTACACCTTC.

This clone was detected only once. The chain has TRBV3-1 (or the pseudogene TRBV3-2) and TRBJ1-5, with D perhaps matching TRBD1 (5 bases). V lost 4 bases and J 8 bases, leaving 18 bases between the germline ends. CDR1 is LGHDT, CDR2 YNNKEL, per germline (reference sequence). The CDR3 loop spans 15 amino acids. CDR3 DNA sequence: TGTGCCAGCAGCCCCTCTATTCAGGGTTTTGAGCCCCAGCATTTT. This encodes CASSPSIQGFEPQHF.

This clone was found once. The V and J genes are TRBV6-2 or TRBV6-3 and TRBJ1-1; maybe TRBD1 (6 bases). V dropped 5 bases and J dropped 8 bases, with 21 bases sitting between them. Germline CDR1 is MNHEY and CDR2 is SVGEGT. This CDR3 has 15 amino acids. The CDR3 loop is CASSRGPRTDAEAFF. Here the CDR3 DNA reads TGTGCCAGCAGTCGAGGACCCCGGACAGATGCCGAAGCTTTCTTT.

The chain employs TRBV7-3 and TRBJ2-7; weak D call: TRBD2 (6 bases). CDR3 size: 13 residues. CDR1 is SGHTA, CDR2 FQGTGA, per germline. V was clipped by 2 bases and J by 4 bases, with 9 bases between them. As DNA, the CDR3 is TGTGCCAGCAGCTTATCCCGGGAGTACGAGCAGTACTTC. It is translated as CASSLSREYEQYF.

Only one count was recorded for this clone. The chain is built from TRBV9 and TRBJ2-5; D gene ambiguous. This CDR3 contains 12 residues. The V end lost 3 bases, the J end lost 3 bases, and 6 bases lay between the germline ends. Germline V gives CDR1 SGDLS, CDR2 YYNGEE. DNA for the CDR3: TGTGCCAGCAGCGCCTCGGAAGAGACCCAGTACTTC. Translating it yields CASSASEETQYF. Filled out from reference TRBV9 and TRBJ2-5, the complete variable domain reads DSGVTQTPKHLITATGQRVTLRCSPRSGDLSVYWYQQSLDQGLQFLIQYYNGEERAKGNILERFSAQQFPDLHSELNLSSLELGDSALYFCASSASEETQYFGPGTRLLVL.

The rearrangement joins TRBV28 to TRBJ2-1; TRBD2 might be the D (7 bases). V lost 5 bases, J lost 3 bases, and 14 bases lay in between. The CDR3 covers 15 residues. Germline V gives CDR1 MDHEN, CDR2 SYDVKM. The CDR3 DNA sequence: TGTGCCAGCAGTAAACGGCGGGGGCTCTACAATGAGCAGTTCTTC. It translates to CASSKRRGLYNEQFF.

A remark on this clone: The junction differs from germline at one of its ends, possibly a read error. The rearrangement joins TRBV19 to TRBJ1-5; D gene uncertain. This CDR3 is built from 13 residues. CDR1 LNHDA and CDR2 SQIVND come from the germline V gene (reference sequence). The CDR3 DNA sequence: TGTGCCAGTAGTAGGCTACTAGATCAGTCCCAGCATTTT. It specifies CASSRLLDQSQHF.

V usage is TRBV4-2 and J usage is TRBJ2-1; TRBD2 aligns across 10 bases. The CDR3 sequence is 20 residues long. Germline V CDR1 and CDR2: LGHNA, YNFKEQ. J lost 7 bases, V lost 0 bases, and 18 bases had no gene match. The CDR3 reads CASSQDSYPNLAGVLNEQFF. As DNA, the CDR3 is TGTGCCAGCAGCCAAGATTCTTATCCCAACCTAGCGGGGGTCCTTAATGAGCAGTTCTTC.

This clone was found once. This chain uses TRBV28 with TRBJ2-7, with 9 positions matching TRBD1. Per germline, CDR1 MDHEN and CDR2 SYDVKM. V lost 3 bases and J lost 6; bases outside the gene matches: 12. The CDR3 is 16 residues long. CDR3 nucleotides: TGTGCCAGCAGTTTCGCCCTCCGGGACAGGGTGAGCGAGCAGTACTTC. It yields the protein CASSFALRDRVSEQYF.